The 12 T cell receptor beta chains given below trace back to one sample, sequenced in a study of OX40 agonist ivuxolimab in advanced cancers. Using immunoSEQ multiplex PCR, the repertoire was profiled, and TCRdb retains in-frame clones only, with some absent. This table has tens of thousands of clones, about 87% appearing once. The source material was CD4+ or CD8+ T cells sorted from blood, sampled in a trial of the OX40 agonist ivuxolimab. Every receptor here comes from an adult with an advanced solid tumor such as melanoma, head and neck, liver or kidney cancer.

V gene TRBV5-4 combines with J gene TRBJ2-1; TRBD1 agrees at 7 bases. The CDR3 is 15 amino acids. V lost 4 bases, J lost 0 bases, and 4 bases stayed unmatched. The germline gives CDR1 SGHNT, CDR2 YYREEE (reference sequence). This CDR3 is CASSHAGGSYNEQFF. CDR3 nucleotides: TGTGCCAGCAGCCACGCAGGGGGCTCCTACAATGAGCAGTTCTTC.

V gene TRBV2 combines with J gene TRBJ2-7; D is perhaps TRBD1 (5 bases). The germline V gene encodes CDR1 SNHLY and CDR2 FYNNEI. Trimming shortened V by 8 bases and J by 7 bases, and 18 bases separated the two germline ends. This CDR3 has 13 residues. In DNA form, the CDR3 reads TGTGCCAGCGGGGCGGTTAACAAAAGGGAGCAGTACTTC. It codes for CASGAVNKREQYF.

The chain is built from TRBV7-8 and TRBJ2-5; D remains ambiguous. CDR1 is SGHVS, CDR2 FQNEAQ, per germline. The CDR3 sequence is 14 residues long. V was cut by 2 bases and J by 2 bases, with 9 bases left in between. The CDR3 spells CASSLSYRQETQYF. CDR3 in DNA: TGTGCCAGCAGCTTAAGCTATCGACAAGAGACCCAGTACTTC.

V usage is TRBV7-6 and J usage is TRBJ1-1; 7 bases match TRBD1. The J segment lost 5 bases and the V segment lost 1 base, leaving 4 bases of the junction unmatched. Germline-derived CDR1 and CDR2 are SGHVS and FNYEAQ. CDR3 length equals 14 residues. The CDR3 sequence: CASSLGRGDTEAFF. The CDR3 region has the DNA TGTGCCAGCAGCTTAGGCAGGGGGGATACTGAAGCTTTCTTT. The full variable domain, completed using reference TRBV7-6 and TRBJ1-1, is GAGVSQSPRYKVTKRGQDVALRCDPISGHVSLYWYRQALGQGPEFLTYFNYEAQQDKSGLPNDRFSAERPEGSISTLTIQRTEQRDSAMYRCASSLGRGDTEAFFGQGTRLTVV.

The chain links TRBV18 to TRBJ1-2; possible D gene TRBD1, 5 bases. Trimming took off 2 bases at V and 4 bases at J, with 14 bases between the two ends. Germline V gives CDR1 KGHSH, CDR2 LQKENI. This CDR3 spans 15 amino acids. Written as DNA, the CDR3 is TGTGCCAGCTCACCAGGGTCACAGGAACTCTATGGCTACACCTTC. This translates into CASSPGSQELYGYTF.

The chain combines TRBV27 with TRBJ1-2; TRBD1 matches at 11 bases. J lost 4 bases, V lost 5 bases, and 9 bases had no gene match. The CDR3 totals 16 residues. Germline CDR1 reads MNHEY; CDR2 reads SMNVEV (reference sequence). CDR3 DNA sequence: TGTGCCAGCAGTAGAAAATCCGGGACAGGGGGCTATGGCTACACCTTC. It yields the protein CASSRKSGTGGYGYTF.

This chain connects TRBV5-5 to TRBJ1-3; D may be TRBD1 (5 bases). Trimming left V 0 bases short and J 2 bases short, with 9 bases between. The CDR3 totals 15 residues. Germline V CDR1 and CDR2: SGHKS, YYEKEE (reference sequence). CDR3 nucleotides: TGTGCCAGCAGCTTGGGCCAGGGCGCTGGAAACACCATATATTTT. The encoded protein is CASSLGQGAGNTIYF.

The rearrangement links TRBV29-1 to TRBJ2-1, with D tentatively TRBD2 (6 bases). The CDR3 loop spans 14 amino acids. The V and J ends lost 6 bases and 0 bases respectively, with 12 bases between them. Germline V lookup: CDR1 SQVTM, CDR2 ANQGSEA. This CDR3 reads CSVLSGSSYNEQFF. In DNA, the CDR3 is TGCAGCGTGCTTAGCGGAAGCTCCTACAATGAGCAGTTCTTC.

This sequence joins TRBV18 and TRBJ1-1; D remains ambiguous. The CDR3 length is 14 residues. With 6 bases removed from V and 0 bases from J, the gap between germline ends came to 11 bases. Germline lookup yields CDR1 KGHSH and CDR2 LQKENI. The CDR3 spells CASSLLEMNTEAFF. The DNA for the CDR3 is TGTGCCAGCTCCCTATTAGAAATGAACACTGAAGCTTTCTTT.

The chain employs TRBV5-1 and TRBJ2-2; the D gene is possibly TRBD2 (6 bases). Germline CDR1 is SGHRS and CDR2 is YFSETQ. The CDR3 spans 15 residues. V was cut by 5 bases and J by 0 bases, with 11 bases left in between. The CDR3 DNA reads TGCGCCAGCAGGCGGGACGTCGCGAACACCGGGGAGCTGTTTTTT. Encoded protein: CASRRDVANTGELFF.

The CDR3 reads CASSLRQPWGGYTF. For the CDR3, the DNA is TGTGCCAGCAGCCTTAGACAGCCCTGGGGGGGCTACACCTTC. The rearrangement uses TRBV7-8 and TRBJ1-2; TRBD1 is a possible D gene (5 bases). Germline V gives CDR1 SGHVS, CDR2 FQNEAQ. This CDR3 comprises 14 residues. V dropped 5 bases and J dropped 8 bases, with 18 bases sitting between them.

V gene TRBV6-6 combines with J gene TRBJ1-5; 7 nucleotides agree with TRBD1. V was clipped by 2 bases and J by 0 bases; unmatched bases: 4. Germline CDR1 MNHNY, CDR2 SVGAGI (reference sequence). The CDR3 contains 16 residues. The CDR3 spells CASSYPGQSSNQPQHF. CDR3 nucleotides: TGTGCCAGCAGTTACCCGGGACAGAGTAGCAATCAGCCCCAGCATTTT.